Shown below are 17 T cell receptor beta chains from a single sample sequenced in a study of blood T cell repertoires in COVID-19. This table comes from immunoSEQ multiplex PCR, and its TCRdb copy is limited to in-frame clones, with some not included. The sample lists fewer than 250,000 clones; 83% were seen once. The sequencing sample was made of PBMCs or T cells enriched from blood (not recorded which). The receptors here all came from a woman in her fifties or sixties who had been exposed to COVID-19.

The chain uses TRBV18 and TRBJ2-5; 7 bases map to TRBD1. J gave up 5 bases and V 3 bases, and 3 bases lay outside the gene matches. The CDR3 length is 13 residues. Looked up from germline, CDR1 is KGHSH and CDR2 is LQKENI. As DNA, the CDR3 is TGTGCCAGCTCACCGGGACAGAAGGAGACCCAGTACTTC. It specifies CASSPGQKETQYF.

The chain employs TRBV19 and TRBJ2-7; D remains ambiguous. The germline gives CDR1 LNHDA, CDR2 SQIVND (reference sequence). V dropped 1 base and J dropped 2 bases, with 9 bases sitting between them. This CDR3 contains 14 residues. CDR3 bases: TGTGCCAGTAGTATAGGGGCCGCTACCTACGAGCAGTACTTC. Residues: CASSIGAATYEQYF. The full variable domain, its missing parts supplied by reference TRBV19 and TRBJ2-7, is DGGITQSPKYLFRKEGQNVTLSCEQNLNHDAMYWYRQDPGQGLRLIYYSQIVNDFQKGDIAEGYSVSREKKESFPLTVTSAQKNPTAFYLCASSIGAATYEQYFGPGTRLTVT.

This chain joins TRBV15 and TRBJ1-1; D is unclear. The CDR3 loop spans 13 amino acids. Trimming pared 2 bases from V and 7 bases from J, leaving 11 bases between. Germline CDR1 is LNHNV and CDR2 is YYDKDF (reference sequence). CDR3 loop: CATSRQRTLEAFF. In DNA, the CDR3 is TGTGCCACCAGCAGACAACGTACTCTTGAAGCTTTCTTT.

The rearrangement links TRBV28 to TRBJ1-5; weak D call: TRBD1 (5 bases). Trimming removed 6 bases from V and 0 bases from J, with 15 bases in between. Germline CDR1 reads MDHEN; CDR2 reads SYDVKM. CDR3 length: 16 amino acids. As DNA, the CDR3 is TGTGCCAGCAGAACGTTCAGGGAAGGTAGCAATCAGCCCCAGCATTTT. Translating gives CASRTFREGSNQPQHF.

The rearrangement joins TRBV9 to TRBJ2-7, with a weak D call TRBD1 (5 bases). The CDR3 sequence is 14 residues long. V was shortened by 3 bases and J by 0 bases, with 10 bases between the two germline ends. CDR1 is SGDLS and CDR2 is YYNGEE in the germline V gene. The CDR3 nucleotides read TGTGCCAGCAGCGGGACATGGAGCTCCTACGAGCAGTACTTC. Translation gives CASSGTWSSYEQYF. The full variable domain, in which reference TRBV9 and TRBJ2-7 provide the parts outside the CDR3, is DSGVTQTPKHLITATGQRVTLRCSPRSGDLSVYWYQQSLDQGLQFLIQYYNGEERAKGNILERFSAQQFPDLHSELNLSSLELGDSALYFCASSGTWSSYEQYFGPGTRLTVT.

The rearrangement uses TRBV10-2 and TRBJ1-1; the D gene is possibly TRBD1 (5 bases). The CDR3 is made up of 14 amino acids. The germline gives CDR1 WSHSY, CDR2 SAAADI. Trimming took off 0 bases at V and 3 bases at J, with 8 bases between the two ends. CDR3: CASSESGGYTEAFF. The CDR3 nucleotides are TGCGCCAGCAGTGAGTCGGGGGGATACACTGAAGCTTTCTTT.

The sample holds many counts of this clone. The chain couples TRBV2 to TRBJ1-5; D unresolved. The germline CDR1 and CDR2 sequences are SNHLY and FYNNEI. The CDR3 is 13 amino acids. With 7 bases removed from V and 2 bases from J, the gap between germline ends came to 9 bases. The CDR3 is CASNEVGNQPQHF. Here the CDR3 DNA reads TGTGCCAGCAACGAGGTGGGCAATCAGCCCCAGCATTTT.

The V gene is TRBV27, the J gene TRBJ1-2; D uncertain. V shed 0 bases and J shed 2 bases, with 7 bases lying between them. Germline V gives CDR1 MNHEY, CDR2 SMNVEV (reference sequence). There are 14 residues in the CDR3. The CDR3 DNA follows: TGTGCCAGCAGTTTATCGTTCAGAAACTATGGCTACACCTTC. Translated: CASSLSFRNYGYTF.

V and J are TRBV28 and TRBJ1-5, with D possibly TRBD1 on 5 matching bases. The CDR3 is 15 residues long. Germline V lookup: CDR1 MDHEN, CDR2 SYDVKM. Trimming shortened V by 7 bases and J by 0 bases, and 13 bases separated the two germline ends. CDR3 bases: TGTGCCAGCATTACAGGTGGTCCTAGCAATCAGCCCCAGCATTTT. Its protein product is CASITGGPSNQPQHF.

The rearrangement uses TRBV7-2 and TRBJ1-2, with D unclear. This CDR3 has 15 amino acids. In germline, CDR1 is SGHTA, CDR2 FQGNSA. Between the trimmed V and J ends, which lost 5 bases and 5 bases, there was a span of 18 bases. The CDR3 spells CASSTTGGKPYGYTF. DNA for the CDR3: TGTGCCAGCAGCACTACGGGAGGGAAGCCGTATGGCTACACCTTC.

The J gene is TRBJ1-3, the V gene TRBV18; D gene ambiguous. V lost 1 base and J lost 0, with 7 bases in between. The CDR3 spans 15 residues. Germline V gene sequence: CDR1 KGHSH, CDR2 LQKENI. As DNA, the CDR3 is TGTGCCAGCTCACCACAGCAAGTCTCTGGAAACACCATATATTTT. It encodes CASSPQQVSGNTIYF.

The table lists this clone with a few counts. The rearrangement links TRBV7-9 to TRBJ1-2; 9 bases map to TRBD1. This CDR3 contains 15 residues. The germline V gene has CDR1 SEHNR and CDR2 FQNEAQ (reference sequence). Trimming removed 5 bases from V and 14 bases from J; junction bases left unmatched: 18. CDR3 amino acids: CASSHSPGTGNRVTF. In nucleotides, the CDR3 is TGTGCCAGCAGCCACAGCCCTGGGACAGGGAATAGAGTAACCTTC.

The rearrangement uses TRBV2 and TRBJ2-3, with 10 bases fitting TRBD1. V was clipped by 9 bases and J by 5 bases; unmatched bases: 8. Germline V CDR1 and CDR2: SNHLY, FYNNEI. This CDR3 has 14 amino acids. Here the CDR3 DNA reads TGTGCCAGAAAGGGGACAGGGGCGATAGATACGCAGTATTTT. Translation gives CARKGTGAIDTQYF.

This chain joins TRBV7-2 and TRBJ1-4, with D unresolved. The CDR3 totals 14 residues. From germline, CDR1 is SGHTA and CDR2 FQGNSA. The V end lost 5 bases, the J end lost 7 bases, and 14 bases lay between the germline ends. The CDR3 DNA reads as TGTGCCAGCAGCAGGTTAGGTCCAGGTGAAAAACTGTTTTTT. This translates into CASSRLGPGEKLFF.

CDR3 sequence (DNA): TGTGCCAGCAGTTACCAGGGGACAGTTGGGGAGACCCAGTACTTC. It translates to CASSYQGTVGETQYF. The chain carries TRBV6-6 and TRBJ2-5; TRBD1 agrees at 7 bases. J was trimmed by 5 bases and V by 2 bases; bases with no gene match: 8. Germline V gene lookup returns CDR1 MNHNY and CDR2 SVGAGI (reference sequence). CDR3 size: 15 residues.

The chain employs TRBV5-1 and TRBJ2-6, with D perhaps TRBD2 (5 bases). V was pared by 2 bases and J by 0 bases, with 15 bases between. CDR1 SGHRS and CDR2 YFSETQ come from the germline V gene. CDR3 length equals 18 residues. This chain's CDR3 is CASSLGRTPSSGANVLTF. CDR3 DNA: TGCGCCAGCAGCTTAGGACGGACTCCGAGCTCTGGGGCCAACGTCCTGACTTTC. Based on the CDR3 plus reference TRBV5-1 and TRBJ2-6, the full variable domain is KAGVTQTPRYLIKTRGQQVTLSCSPISGHRSVSWYQQTPGQGLQFLFEYFSETQRNKGNFPGRFSGRQFSNSRSEMNVSTLELGDSALYLCASSLGRTPSSGANVLTFGAGSRLTVL.

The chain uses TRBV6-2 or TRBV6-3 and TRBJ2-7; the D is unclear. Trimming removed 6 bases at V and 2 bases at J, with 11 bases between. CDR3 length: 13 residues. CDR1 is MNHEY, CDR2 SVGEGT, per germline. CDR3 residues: CASSNLSPYEQYF. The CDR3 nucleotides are TGTGCCAGCAGCAACCTTAGCCCCTACGAGCAGTACTTC.